These 7 T cell receptor beta chains came from one sample sequenced in a study of T cell changes during pregnancy in multiple sclerosis. The method was immunoSEQ multiplex PCR; TCRdb's version includes in-frame clones alone and lacks a portion of them. The sample lists 65,000 to 80,000 clones; about 93% were seen once. The sequences come from peripheral blood, collected in the first trimester of pregnancy. These receptors came from a female donor with multiple sclerosis, enrolled in a pregnancy study.

The chain couples TRBV6-4 to TRBJ1-4, with D maybe TRBD1 (5 bases). CDR1 MRHNA and CDR2 SNTAGT come from the germline V gene. The CDR3 length is 14 residues. V was pared by 3 bases and J by 7 bases, with 12 bases between. CDR3 protein: CASSEGGGGEKLFF. CDR3 in DNA: TGTGCCAGCAGTGAGGGGGGAGGAGGTGAAAAACTGTTTTTT.

The chain employs TRBV27 and TRBJ1-1, with unresolved D. Looked up from germline, CDR1 is MNHEY and CDR2 is SMNVEV (reference sequence). The V and J ends lost 8 bases and 11 bases respectively, with 15 bases between them. This CDR3 contains 11 residues. The CDR3 sequence is CASSSNGRAFF. The CDR3 DNA sequence: TGTGCCAGCTCCTCGAACGGGAGGGCTTTCTTT.

The V call is TRBV7-2, the J call TRBJ1-2; 9 positions match TRBD1. The CDR3 has 16 residues. Germline CDR1 is SGHTA and CDR2 is FQGNSA. With 1 base clipped from V and 4 bases from J, the junction kept 7 bases outside the gene matches. The CDR3 reads CASSLDSGQGIYGYTF. CDR3 coding DNA: TGTGCCAGCAGCTTAGATTCAGGACAGGGGATCTATGGCTACACCTTC. The full variable domain, in which reference TRBV7-2 and TRBJ1-2 provide the parts outside the CDR3, is GAGVSQSPSNKVTEKGKDVELRCDPISGHTALYWYRQSLGQGLEFLIYFQGNSAPDKSGLPSDRFSAERTGGSVSTLTIQRTQQEDSAVYLCASSLDSGQGIYGYTFGSGTRLTVV.

The chain joins TRBV7-2 to TRBJ1-1, with TRBD1 as a possible D gene (5 bases). This CDR3 comprises 13 residues. V was clipped by 1 base and J by 11 bases, with 14 bases between them. Germline CDR1 reads SGHTA; CDR2 reads FQGNSA. The CDR3 DNA sequence: TGTGCCAGCAGCTTAGGAGGTACAGGCTTTGCTTTCTTT. Residues: CASSLGGTGFAFF.

This clone appeared a few times. This chain joins TRBV19 and TRBJ1-5, with no clear D. Germline loops: CDR1 LNHDA, CDR2 SQIVND (reference sequence). The CDR3 sequence is 15 residues long. V was clipped by 7 bases and J by 0 bases, with 13 bases between them. CDR3 DNA: TGTGCCAGTAAGGTACAGACCCATAGCAATCAGCCCCAGCATTTT. Its translation: CASKVQTHSNQPQHF.

The rearrangement links TRBV7-2 to TRBJ2-7, with D possibly TRBD1 on 6 matching bases. Germline CDR1 SGHTA, CDR2 FQGNSA. This CDR3 is built from 15 residues. The germline V and J ends were trimmed by 3 bases and 2 bases, with 14 bases remaining between them. This CDR3 reads CASSFHQDSPYEQYF. The CDR3 region has the DNA TGTGCCAGCAGCTTTCACCAGGACAGCCCCTACGAGCAGTACTTC.

For the CDR3, the DNA is TGTGCCAGCAGTGGTCGACTAGCGGGAAAATACAATGAGCAGTTCTTC. Amino acid sequence: CASSGRLAGKYNEQFF. The V call is TRBV28, the J call TRBJ2-1; 11 bases align to TRBD2. J lost 4 bases, V lost 5 bases, and 7 bases had no gene match. Germline loops: CDR1 MDHEN, CDR2 SYDVKM. CDR3 length: 16 amino acids.